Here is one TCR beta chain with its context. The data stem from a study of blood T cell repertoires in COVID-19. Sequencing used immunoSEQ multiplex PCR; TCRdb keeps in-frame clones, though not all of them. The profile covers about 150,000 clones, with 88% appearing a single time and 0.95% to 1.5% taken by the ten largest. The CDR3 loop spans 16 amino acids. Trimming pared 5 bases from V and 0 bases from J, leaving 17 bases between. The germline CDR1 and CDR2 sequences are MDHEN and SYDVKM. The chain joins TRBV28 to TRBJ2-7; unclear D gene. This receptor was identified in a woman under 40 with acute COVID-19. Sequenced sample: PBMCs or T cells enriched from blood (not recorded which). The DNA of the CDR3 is TGTGCCAGCAGTCCCTCTGCCAGTACATTCTCCTACGAGCAGTACTTC. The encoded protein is CASSPSASTFSYEQYF. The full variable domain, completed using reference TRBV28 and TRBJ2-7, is DVKVTQSSRYLVKRTGEKVFLECVQDMDHENMFWYRQDPGLGLRLIYFSYDVKMKEKGDIPEGYSVSREKKERFSLILESASTNQTSMYLCASSPSASTFSYEQYFGPGTRLTVT.